These 29 T cell receptor beta chains were all obtained from the same sample, sequenced in a study of shared clonotypes between healthy human individuals. Method: immunoSEQ multiplex PCR; TCRdb's copy keeps in-frame clones and lacks some. The data hold more than 450,000 clones, with approximately 79% observed a single time. Sequenced: PBMCs. The receptors were gathered from a woman aged 40 to 49 in good health. Some clones in this sample may be carry-over from other donors' samples.

The chain uses TRBV6-4 and TRBJ2-3, with a tentative D call TRBD2 (7 bases). With 4 bases removed from V and 0 bases from J, the gap between germline ends came to 11 bases. CDR1 and CDR2 (germline): MRHNA, SNTAGT. The CDR3 consists of 15 residues. DNA of the CDR3: TGTGCCAGCAGTGCCGGGGGGCCAAGCACAGATACGCAGTATTTT. It translates to CASSAGGPSTDTQYF.

The chain uses TRBV27 and TRBJ2-7, with 9 bases matching TRBD2. From germline, CDR1 is MNHEY and CDR2 SMNVEV (reference sequence). Trimming cost V 2 bases and J 7 bases; bases outside gene matches: 6. The CDR3 runs to 14 residues. The CDR3 bases are TGTGCCAGCAGTTTAGCGGGAGGGCCGAGGGAGCAGTACTTC. Its protein product is CASSLAGGPREQYF.

The rearrangement joins TRBV7-3 to TRBJ2-3, with TRBD2 as a possible D gene (5 bases). CDR3 size: 16 residues. Trimming removed 1 base at V and 2 bases at J, with 13 bases between. Germline V gives CDR1 SGHTA, CDR2 FQGTGA. CDR3 residues: CASSLSGSGSTDTQYF. CDR3 nucleotides: TGTGCCAGCAGCTTAAGTGGGAGCGGATCCACAGATACGCAGTATTTT.

The chain is built from TRBV7-3 and TRBJ1-1; possibly TRBD1 for D (6 bases). The CDR3 sequence is 13 residues long. The ends were cut back, 5 bases at V and 10 bases at J, with 17 bases in the middle. Germline CDR1 SGHTA, CDR2 FQGTGA. The DNA of the CDR3 is TGTGCCAGCAGCCCTCAGACGGGGGCTGGAGCTTTCTTT. Its protein product is CASSPQTGAGAFF.

This sequence joins TRBV19 and TRBJ1-5; TRBD1 is a possible D gene (6 bases). The germline V and J ends were trimmed by 6 bases and 3 bases, with 12 bases remaining between them. The CDR3 loop spans 14 amino acids. The germline CDR1 and CDR2 sequences are LNHDA and SQIVND (reference sequence). The CDR3 sequence is CASRKGGSNQPQHF. In DNA form, the CDR3 reads TGTGCCAGTAGAAAAGGGGGGTCCAATCAGCCCCAGCATTTT.

The V gene is TRBV27, the J gene TRBJ2-5, with D hard to call. The ends were cut back, 6 bases at V and 1 base at J, with 12 bases in the middle. The V gene's germline CDR1 is MNHEY and CDR2 SMNVEV (reference sequence). The CDR3 has 14 amino acids. This chain's CDR3 is CASRPDPPQETQYF. CDR3 nucleotides: TGTGCCAGCAGACCTGACCCGCCCCAAGAGACCCAGTACTTC.

This clone was seen once. V gene TRBV25-1 combines with J gene TRBJ1-1, with D possibly TRBD1 on 5 matching bases. Germline CDR1 MGHDK, CDR2 SYGVNS. Trimming shortened V by 2 bases and J by 7 bases, and 11 bases separated the two germline ends. The CDR3 extends over 13 amino acids. CDR3 residues: CASSEMGQVEAFF. In DNA, the CDR3 is TGTGCCAGCAGTGAAATGGGGCAGGTTGAAGCTTTCTTT.

This clone occurred a few times. The V and J genes are TRBV28 and TRBJ2-1; no clear D. V was clipped by 3 bases and J by 8 bases, with 8 bases between them. The CDR3 contains 12 residues. Germline CDR1 is MDHEN and CDR2 is SYDVKM. The CDR3 DNA reads TGTGCCAGCAGTTTTGGCTGGGATGAGCAGTTCTTC. Translation: CASSFGWDEQFF.

The CDR3 here is CASSEGGDGGPYEQYF. The CDR3 region has the DNA TGTGCCAGCAGTGAAGGAGGTGACGGGGGCCCCTACGAGCAGTACTTC. The chain joins TRBV6-1 to TRBJ2-7, with D possibly being TRBD1 or TRBD2 (6 bases each). In germline, CDR1 is MNHNS, CDR2 SASEGT. The CDR3 runs 16 residues. V gave up 1 base and J gave up 2 bases, with 15 bases separating them.

V and J are TRBV4-3 and TRBJ2-2; unclear D gene. V was trimmed by 2 bases and J by 8 bases, leaving 9 bases between them. The germline CDR1 and CDR2 sequences are LGHNA and YSLEER. CDR3 length equals 13 residues. The CDR3 DNA is TGCGCCAGCAGCCAATCCCGGTCGGGGGAGCTGTTTTTT. The encoded protein is CASSQSRSGELFF.

For the CDR3, the DNA is TGTGCCAGCAGCTACGGGACAGGGAGCGATGAGCAGTTCTTC. As protein: CASSYGTGSDEQFF. The J gene is TRBJ2-1, the V gene TRBV5-6, with TRBD1 matching over 9 bases. The CDR3 totals 14 residues. Germline V gene data show CDR1 as SGHDT and CDR2 as YYEEEE. Trimming took 3 bases from V and 8 from J; bases not matched to a gene: 6.

V gene TRBV19 combines with J gene TRBJ2-7; possible D gene TRBD1, 6 bases. Trimming cost V 9 bases and J 2 bases, with 14 bases left between them. The CDR3 spans 13 residues. The germline V gene encodes CDR1 LNHDA and CDR2 SQIVND (reference sequence). This chain's CDR3 is CASSDSLAYEQYF. The DNA for the CDR3 is TGTGCCAGCTCGGACAGCCTCGCCTACGAGCAGTACTTC.

The chain carries TRBV29-1 and TRBJ2-1; TRBD1 matches at 8 bases. Germline values: CDR1 SQVTM, CDR2 ANQGSEA. CDR3 size: 12 residues. The junction had 8 bases not matched to a gene; V was cut back by 6 bases and J by 10 bases. The CDR3 sequence is CSVRTGTREQFF. The CDR3 bases are TGCAGCGTCAGGACAGGGACTCGCGAGCAGTTCTTC.

The rearrangement uses TRBV14 and TRBJ2-3, with 12 bases aligning to TRBD2. V gave up 4 bases and J gave up 6 bases; unmatched junction bases: 11. Per the germline V gene, CDR1 is SGHDN and CDR2 is FVKESK. The CDR3 length is 17 residues. DNA for the CDR3: TGTGCCAGCAGCCTTAGGACTAGCGGGGCGCCCCACGATACGCAGTATTTT. It codes for CASSLRTSGAPHDTQYF.

The rearrangement links TRBV19 to TRBJ2-2; 8 bases map to TRBD1. Germline values: CDR1 LNHDA, CDR2 SQIVND (reference sequence). The CDR3 contains 15 residues. V lost 4 bases and J lost 4; bases outside the gene matches: 5. CDR3 DNA sequence: TGTGCCAGTAGTACCCAGGGGGCAGTCACCGGGGAGCTGTTTTTT. Its protein product is CASSTQGAVTGELFF.

The rearrangement uses TRBV7-9 and TRBJ1-3; D remains ambiguous. This CDR3 contains 15 residues. V was pared by 5 bases and J by 0 bases, with 11 bases between. Germline V lookup: CDR1 SEHNR, CDR2 FQNEAQ (reference sequence). The CDR3 DNA follows: TGTGCCAGCAGCACACTAGAAGTCTCTGGAAACACCATATATTTT. This sequence encodes CASSTLEVSGNTIYF.

This sequence joins TRBV7-9 and TRBJ2-7, with 7 nucleotides matching TRBD1. The CDR3 has 15 amino acids. The germline gives CDR1 SEHNR, CDR2 FQNEAQ (reference sequence). V lost 6 bases and J lost 3; bases outside the gene matches: 11. The DNA of the CDR3 is TGTGCCAGCAGATTTACAGGGGACGGAATCTACGAGCAGTACTTC. It specifies CASRFTGDGIYEQYF. Using reference TRBV7-9 and TRBJ2-7 for the parts outside the CDR3, the full variable domain is DTGVSQNPRHKITKRGQNVTFRCDPISEHNRLYWYRQTLGQGPEFLTYFQNEAQLEKSRLLSDRFSAERPKGSFSTLEIQRTEQGDSAMYLCASRFTGDGIYEQYFGPGTRLTVT.

The CDR3, as DNA: TGTGCCAGTAGTATAGATGGGACAGTCCAGCCCCAGCATTTT. As protein: CASSIDGTVQPQHF. The V gene is TRBV19, the J gene TRBJ1-5; 7 bases align to TRBD1. The CDR3 covers 14 residues. With 0 bases clipped from V and 7 bases from J, the junction kept 3 bases outside the gene matches. The germline gives CDR1 LNHDA, CDR2 SQIVND (reference sequence).

The CDR3 region has the DNA TGTGCCAGCAGCGTAGGGCCCGATTATAGCAATCAGCCCCAGCATTTT. It specifies CASSVGPDYSNQPQHF. J is TRBJ1-5 and V is TRBV9; D uncertain. The V and J ends lost 0 bases and 0 bases respectively, with 10 bases between them. The CDR3 sequence is 16 residues long. Germline-derived CDR1 and CDR2 are SGDLS and YYNGEE.

V is TRBV4-1 and J is TRBJ2-7; a possible D gene is TRBD2 (5 bases). Germline values: CDR1 MGHRA, CDR2 YSYEKL. The CDR3 covers 14 residues. The V end lost 4 bases, the J end lost 3 bases, and 13 bases lay between the germline ends. For the CDR3, the DNA is TGCGCCAGCAGCCCGAGTAGACTACTCTACGAGCAGTACTTC. This encodes CASSPSRLLYEQYF.

The gene calls are TRBV19 and TRBJ2-2; maybe TRBD1 (5 bases). This CDR3 is 14 amino acids long. Looked up from germline, CDR1 is LNHDA and CDR2 is SQIVND (reference sequence). The V and J ends lost 5 bases and 5 bases respectively, with 12 bases between them. The CDR3 DNA sequence: TGTGCCAGTAGTGGCCAGGGCATAACCGGGGAGCTGTTTTTT. This gives the protein CASSGQGITGELFF.

The V call is TRBV18, the J call TRBJ1-5; TRBD1 matches at 10 bases. CDR1 and CDR2 from the germline V gene are KGHSH and LQKENI. This CDR3 region has 15 residues. Losses at the gene ends were 0 bases for V and 7 bases for J; bases not matched to a gene: 3. The CDR3 nucleotides are TGTGCCAGCTCACCACCGGGGACAGGGGAGCAGCCCCAGCATTTT. Translating gives CASSPPGTGEQPQHF.

The chain couples TRBV5-1 to TRBJ2-3, with 7 bases identical to TRBD1. The length of the CDR3 is 14 residues. Per the germline V gene, CDR1 is SGHRS and CDR2 is YFSETQ. J was trimmed by 5 bases and V by 2 bases; bases with no gene match: 5. The CDR3 DNA follows: TGCGCCAGCAGCTTACGACAGGGTGTAGATACGCAGTATTTT. The encoded protein is CASSLRQGVDTQYF.

The CDR3 here is CASSPGRGRGTEAFF. The DNA of the CDR3 is TGTGCCAGCAGTCCAGGTAGGGGCAGGGGGACTGAAGCTTTCTTT. The J gene is TRBJ1-1, the V gene TRBV27; TRBD1 agrees at 7 bases. Trimming cost V 5 bases and J 5 bases; bases outside gene matches: 11. There are 15 residues in the CDR3. CDR1 and CDR2 from the germline V gene are MNHEY and SMNVEV (reference sequence).

The chain links TRBV9 to TRBJ2-3; D may match TRBD1 or TRBD2 (6 bases each). CDR3 length equals 16 residues. V lost 4 bases to trimming and J lost 5 bases, with 20 bases between them. Germline loops: CDR1 SGDLS, CDR2 YYNGEE. The DNA of the CDR3 is TGTGCCAGCAGCCAGTCCCGGGCCGGGGGCGGAGATACGCAGTATTTT. Translating it yields CASSQSRAGGGDTQYF.

The genes are TRBV5-4 and TRBJ1-1; D gene ambiguous. Germline V lookup: CDR1 SGHNT, CDR2 YYREEE (reference sequence). The CDR3 sequence is 13 residues long. Deletions cut 4 bases from V and 1 base from J, with 8 bases between. The CDR3 sequence: CASSAARNTEAFF. As DNA, the CDR3 is TGTGCCAGCAGCGCCGCCAGGAACACTGAAGCTTTCTTT.

V is TRBV18 and J is TRBJ2-1; D possibly uses TRBD1 or TRBD2 (5 bases each). In germline, CDR1 is KGHSH, CDR2 LQKENI. CDR3 length: 17 residues. Trimming shortened V by 3 bases and J by 0 bases, and 15 bases separated the two germline ends. The CDR3 DNA sequence: TGTGCCAGCTCACCCTTACTCAGGGCGGGCTCCTACAATGAGCAGTTCTTC. Its translation: CASSPLLRAGSYNEQFF.

This clone was observed once. The gene calls are TRBV30 and TRBJ2-1, with 9 nucleotides matching TRBD2. This CDR3 is built from 14 residues. The germline CDR1 and CDR2 sequences are GTSNPN and SVGIG (reference sequence). J lost 4 bases, V lost 3 bases, and 4 bases had no gene match. CDR3 sequence (DNA): TGTGCCTGGAGGGGCGGGAGGGTGTACAATGAGCAGTTCTTC. Its translation is CAWRGGRVYNEQFF.

This chain connects TRBV4-3 to TRBJ1-6; unclear D gene. There are 14 residues in the CDR3. V lost 0 bases and J 11 bases, leaving 11 bases between the germline ends. Per germline, CDR1 LGHNA and CDR2 YSLEER. CDR3 sequence reads: CASSQDQEGTPLHF. CDR3 coding DNA: TGCGCCAGCAGCCAAGATCAGGAGGGAACACCCCTCCACTTT.